The 28 T cell receptor beta chains below were found in one sample sequenced in a study of beta chain features in type 1 diabetes. Study findings and constraints: When Type 1 diabetes patients were examined, their TCRB CDR3s proved moderately but significantly shorter in all four CD4+ subsets.

The entirety of the isolated RNA underwent reverse transcription, so expressed TCRB transcripts were sequenced. Generated by immunoSEQ multiplex PCR, the TCRdb table keeps only in-frame clones and is missing some. This table has around 310,000 clones, roughly 13% appearing once. For these receptors, no antigen is known. Specimen: naive CD4+ T cells from blood. These receptors came from a woman under 30 with type 1 diabetes.

This clone has just a few counts. The rearrangement joins TRBV18 to TRBJ1-1; 8 bases agree with TRBD1. Germline values: CDR1 KGHSH, CDR2 LQKENI. This CDR3 has 14 amino acids. Trimming took 6 bases from V and 8 from J; bases not matched to a gene: 11. The CDR3 here is CASSPGQVRGEAFF. CDR3 in DNA: TGTGCCAGCTCTCCGGGACAGGTGAGGGGCGAAGCTTTCTTT.

A word on this clone: In the same sample, other DNA sequences code for this CDR3. V is TRBV5-1 and J is TRBJ2-2; TRBD2 matches 7 bases. The junction had 1 base not matched to a gene; V was cut back by 0 bases and J by 2 bases. CDR3 length: 15 amino acids. Per the germline V gene, CDR1 is SGHRS and CDR2 is YFSETQ. CDR3 coding DNA: TGCGCCAGCAGCTTGGCTAGCGGTAACACCGGGGAGCTGTTTTTT. It codes for CASSLASGNTGELFF.

The rearrangement joins TRBV29-1 to TRBJ2-3; 7 bases map to TRBD2. The CDR3 totals 14 residues. Trimming cost V 4 bases and J 4 bases; bases outside gene matches: 8. Germline CDR1 is SQVTM and CDR2 is ANQGSEA. The CDR3 DNA is TGCAGCGTTGCCCGGGGGGTGGGCGCAGATACGCAGTATTTT. Its translation: CSVARGVGADTQYF.

This clone was found a few times. This rearrangement joins TRBV4-1 to TRBJ2-3, with TRBD2 matching over 9 bases. V dropped 2 bases and J dropped 6; count of bases not matched to a gene: 6. This CDR3 comprises 15 residues. Germline CDR1 is MGHRA and CDR2 is YSYEKL. CDR3 nucleotide sequence: TGCGCCAGCAGCCAACATAGCGGGAGTAGGGATACGCAGTATTTT. The encoded protein is CASSQHSGSRDTQYF.

This clone has a handful of counts. The CDR3: CASSLSTSSLETQYF. CDR3 nucleotide sequence: TGCGCCAGCAGCTTAAGCACTAGTTCTCTAGAGACCCAGTACTTC. The V call is TRBV5-1, the J call TRBJ2-5; the D gene is possibly TRBD2 (5 bases). Trimming removed 2 bases at V and 4 bases at J, with 15 bases between. Germline loops: CDR1 SGHRS, CDR2 YFSETQ. The CDR3 contains 15 residues.

The gene calls are TRBV2 and TRBJ1-5; possible D gene TRBD1, 5 bases. V lost 3 bases and J lost 4, with 10 bases in between. Germline values: CDR1 SNHLY, CDR2 FYNNEI. The CDR3 loop spans 14 amino acids. CDR3 in amino acids: CASSDRVENQPQHF. In DNA, the CDR3 is TGTGCCAGCAGTGACAGGGTCGAGAATCAGCCCCAGCATTTT.

This chain connects TRBV7-9 to TRBJ1-2, with a weak D call TRBD1 (5 bases). Trimming removed 4 bases from V and 7 bases from J, with 13 bases in between. Germline V lookup: CDR1 SEHNR, CDR2 FQNEAQ (reference sequence). The CDR3 length is 13 residues. The CDR3 coding sequence is TGTGCCAGCAGCTCAAGGGGCCCGACTGGCTACACCTTC. It translates to CASSSRGPTGYTF.

This clone has only a few counts. V and J are TRBV7-9 and TRBJ2-3, with TRBD2 matching over 16 bases. This CDR3 comprises 18 residues. The germline V gene encodes CDR1 SEHNR and CDR2 FQNEAQ (reference sequence). The J segment lost 5 bases and the V segment lost 5 bases, leaving 10 bases of the junction unmatched. DNA for the CDR3: TGTGCCAGCAGCCCCGGGACTAGCGGGAGGGCCCAGCTAGATACGCAGTATTTT. Translating gives CASSPGTSGRAQLDTQYF.

The chain has TRBV18 and TRBJ2-5, with TRBD2 as a possible D gene (6 bases). This CDR3 has 16 residues. V lost 3 bases to trimming and J lost 5 bases, with 19 bases between them. Germline CDR1 reads KGHSH; CDR2 reads LQKENI. The CDR3 region is CASSPPPGAGSETQYF. The CDR3 region has the DNA TGTGCCAGCTCACCTCCCCCCGGGGCGGGATCGGAGACCCAGTACTTC.

A few counts support this clone. The chain recombines TRBV28 with TRBJ2-7; 8 nucleotides agree with TRBD1. This CDR3 contains 14 residues. J gave up 0 bases and V 6 bases, and 4 bases lay outside the gene matches. Germline assignment: CDR1 MDHEN and CDR2 SYDVKM. CDR3 loop: CASRQGGSSYEQYF. Here the CDR3 DNA reads TGTGCCAGCAGACAGGGGGGTTCCTCCTACGAGCAGTACTTC.

This clone was seen only a few times. In DNA, the CDR3 is TGCGCCAGCAGTACCGGGACAGGGGACACCGGGGAGCTGTTTTTT. This codes for CASSTGTGDTGELFF. The rearrangement uses TRBV5-1 and TRBJ2-2, with 10 bases fitting TRBD1. V lost 5 bases and J lost 3; bases outside the gene matches: 4. Germline loops: CDR1 SGHRS, CDR2 YFSETQ. The CDR3 totals 15 residues.

This chain connects TRBV7-3 to TRBJ2-2; unclear D gene. There are 15 residues in the CDR3. V lost 4 bases to trimming and J lost 6 bases, with 15 bases between them. Germline-derived CDR1 and CDR2 are SGHTA and FQGTGA. The CDR3 region is CASSSLPLLSGELFF. CDR3 coding DNA: TGTGCCAGCAGCTCCCTCCCTTTACTTTCCGGGGAGCTGTTTTTT.

This clone was seen only a few times. The chain uses TRBV7-2 and TRBJ1-1; no definite D call. The V and J ends lost 5 bases and 0 bases respectively, with 10 bases between them. CDR1 and CDR2 from the germline V gene are SGHTA and FQGNSA. The CDR3 totals 14 residues. The CDR3 sequence: CASSPSGMNTEAFF. Here the CDR3 DNA reads TGTGCCAGCAGCCCAAGCGGGATGAACACTGAAGCTTTCTTT.

The chain recombines TRBV7-9 with TRBJ1-2; D not certain. Germline CDR1 reads SEHNR; CDR2 reads FQNEAQ (reference sequence). The CDR3 loop spans 16 amino acids. The V end was cut by 1 base, the J end by 0 bases, with 12 bases between. CDR3 amino acids: CASSLGVDGANYGYTF. The CDR3 DNA is TGTGCCAGCAGCTTAGGGGTGGACGGGGCTAACTATGGCTACACCTTC.

In this sample, this clone turned up a few times. The CDR3 DNA is TGCGCCAGCAGCAAAGTCCAGGGTGAAGGCTACACCTTC. Its protein is CASSKVQGEGYTF. The rearrangement links TRBV5-1 to TRBJ1-2; a weak D match, TRBD1 (5 bases). This CDR3 has 13 residues. Germline loops: CDR1 SGHRS, CDR2 YFSETQ. V was cut by 4 bases and J by 8 bases, with 15 bases left in between.

The V gene is TRBV30, the J gene TRBJ2-5; 13 bases are a match to TRBD2. V lost 3 bases to trimming and J lost 11 bases; unmatched junction nucleotides: 18. Per germline, CDR1 GTSNPN and CDR2 SVGIG (reference sequence). CDR3 length: 17 amino acids. This CDR3 reads CAWSLYRTSGSTREQYF. The CDR3, as DNA: TGTGCCTGGAGCCTATACCGGACTAGCGGGAGTACGAGAGAGCAGTACTTC.

This clone has more than one count but fewer than ten. CDR3 residues: CASSLASFSYNEQFF. The CDR3, as DNA: TGCGCCAGCAGCTTAGCGTCCTTCTCCTACAATGAGCAGTTCTTC. The chain employs TRBV5-1 and TRBJ2-1; the D is unclear. Germline V lookup: CDR1 SGHRS, CDR2 YFSETQ. The CDR3 contains 15 residues. The V end lost 2 bases, the J end lost 0 bases, and 9 bases lay between the germline ends.

The V and J genes are TRBV28 and TRBJ1-1; a possible D gene is TRBD1 (6 bases). The ends were cut back, 2 bases at V and 6 bases at J, with 13 bases in the middle. Germline V gene lookup returns CDR1 MDHEN and CDR2 SYDVKM. There are 14 residues in the CDR3. The CDR3 DNA reads TGTGCCAGCAGTTTAAAGGGGGGGATCGCTGAAGCTTTCTTT. As protein: CASSLKGGIAEAFF.

This clone has just a few counts. The rearrangement links TRBV2 to TRBJ1-5, with TRBD1 as a possible D gene (6 bases). CDR1 and CDR2 from the germline V gene are SNHLY and FYNNEI. V lost 3 bases and J lost 3, with 15 bases in between. The CDR3 is 16 residues long. The CDR3 sequence: CASSDLGQGLNQPQHF. The CDR3 nucleotides are TGTGCCAGCAGTGATCTGGGGCAGGGGCTCAATCAGCCCCAGCATTTT.

The chain links TRBV4-3 to TRBJ2-2, with 7 bases lining up with TRBD1. The ends lost 1 base at V and 6 bases at J; junction bases unmatched: 5. Germline assignment: CDR1 LGHNA and CDR2 YSLEER. The CDR3 has 15 residues. CDR3 amino acids: CASSQGDRDSGELFF. The DNA for the CDR3 is TGCGCCAGCAGCCAAGGCGACAGGGATTCCGGGGAGCTGTTTTTT.

CDR3 residues: CASIRILAGGYEQYV. In nucleotides, the CDR3 is TGTGCCAGTATCCGCATTTTGGCAGGGGGCTACGAGCAGTACGTC. The chain is built from TRBV19 and TRBJ2-7; the match to TRBD1 covers 7 bases. The V segment lost 7 bases and the J segment 3 bases; nucleotides outside the gene matches: 12. This CDR3 has 15 amino acids. The V gene's germline CDR1 is LNHDA and CDR2 SQIVND (reference sequence).

This chain joins TRBV7-6 and TRBJ2-5, with D possibly being TRBD2 (6 bases). This CDR3 comprises 13 residues. Per the germline V gene, CDR1 is SGHVS and CDR2 is FNYEAQ. Trimming took 5 bases from V and 5 from J, leaving 12 bases between them. CDR3 in DNA: TGTGCCAGCAGCCCCCGACTAGGGGAGACCCAGTACTTC. Protein sequence: CASSPRLGETQYF.

Details on this clone: The sample carries other DNA sequences with the same CDR3. This sequence joins TRBV28 and TRBJ1-5; TRBD1 is a possible D gene (5 bases). This CDR3 contains 14 residues. The germline V and J ends were trimmed by 3 bases and 2 bases, with 8 bases remaining between them. CDR1 is MDHEN and CDR2 is SYDVKM in the germline V gene. The CDR3 DNA reads TGTGCCAGCAGTTTGGTAGGGGGCAATCAGCCCCAGCATTTT. It is translated as CASSLVGGNQPQHF.

The gene calls are TRBV25-1 and TRBJ2-5; TRBD2 might be the D (5 bases). The germline CDR1 and CDR2 sequences are MGHDK and SYGVNS. V shed 5 bases and J shed 7 bases, with 14 bases lying between them. This CDR3 comprises 13 residues. The CDR3 DNA reads as TGTGCCAGCAGTTATACCGGGGAAAGGACCCAGTACTTC. Translation gives CASSYTGERTQYF.

The chain combines TRBV7-2 with TRBJ2-5; 7 bases map to TRBD2. Germline CDR1 SGHTA, CDR2 FQGNSA. J lost 5 bases, V lost 5 bases, and 14 bases had no gene match. This CDR3 contains 16 residues. The CDR3: CASSLLSGLVSETQYF. CDR3 in DNA: TGTGCCAGCAGCCTACTTTCCGGACTAGTGTCTGAGACCCAGTACTTC.

V usage is TRBV9 and J usage is TRBJ2-3, with D possibly TRBD2 on 5 matching bases. CDR3 length equals 17 residues. CDR1 is SGDLS, CDR2 YYNGEE, per germline. Trimming left V 4 bases short and J 5 bases short, with 23 bases between. The CDR3 region is CASSLTNLAHGIDTQYF. CDR3 sequence (DNA): TGTGCCAGCAGCTTAACTAACCTGGCTCACGGGATAGATACGCAGTATTTT.

This clone has more than one count but fewer than ten. The chain employs TRBV14 and TRBJ2-3; TRBD1 matches at 7 bases. Germline assignment: CDR1 SGHDN and CDR2 FVKESK. The ends lost 4 bases at V and 0 bases at J; junction bases unmatched: 4. The CDR3 consists of 15 residues. The DNA of the CDR3 is TGTGCCAGCAGCCGACAGGGTCCCAGCACAGATACGCAGTATTTT. Residues: CASSRQGPSTDTQYF.

This chain's CDR3 is CASSLARLAGEANEQFF. The CDR3 coding sequence is TGTGCCAGCAGCTTAGCGCGACTAGCGGGAGAGGCCAATGAGCAGTTCTTC. The gene calls are TRBV7-8 and TRBJ2-1; 12 bases are shared with TRBD2. CDR1 and CDR2 from the germline V gene are SGHVS and FQNEAQ. After removal of 0 bases from V and 6 bases from J, the junction contained 6 bases not matched to a gene. This CDR3 has 17 amino acids.